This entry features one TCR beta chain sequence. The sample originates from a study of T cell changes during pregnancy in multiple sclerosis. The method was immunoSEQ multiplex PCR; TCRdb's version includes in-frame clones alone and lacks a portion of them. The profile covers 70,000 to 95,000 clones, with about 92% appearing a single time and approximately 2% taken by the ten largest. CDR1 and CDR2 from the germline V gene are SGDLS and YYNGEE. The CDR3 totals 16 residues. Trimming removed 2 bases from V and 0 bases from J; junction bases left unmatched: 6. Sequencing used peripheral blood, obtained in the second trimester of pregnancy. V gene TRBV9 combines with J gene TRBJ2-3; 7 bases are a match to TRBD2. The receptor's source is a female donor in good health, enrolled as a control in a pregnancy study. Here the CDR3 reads CASSVGGGTSTDTQYF. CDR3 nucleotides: TGTGCCAGCAGCGTTGGGGGGGGGACTAGCACAGATACGCAGTATTTT.